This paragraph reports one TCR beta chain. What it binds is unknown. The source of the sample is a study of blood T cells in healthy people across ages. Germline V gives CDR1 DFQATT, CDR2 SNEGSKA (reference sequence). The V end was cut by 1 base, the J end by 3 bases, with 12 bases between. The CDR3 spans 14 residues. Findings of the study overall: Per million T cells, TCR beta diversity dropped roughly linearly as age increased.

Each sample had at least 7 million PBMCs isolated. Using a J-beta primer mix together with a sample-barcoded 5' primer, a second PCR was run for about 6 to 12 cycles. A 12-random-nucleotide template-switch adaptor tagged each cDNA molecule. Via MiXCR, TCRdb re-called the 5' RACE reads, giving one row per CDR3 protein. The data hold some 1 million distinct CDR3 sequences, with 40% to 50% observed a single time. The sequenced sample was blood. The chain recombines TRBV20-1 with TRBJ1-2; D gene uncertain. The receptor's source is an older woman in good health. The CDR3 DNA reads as TGCAGTGCTAGAGTAAGATTGGGTGACTATGGCTACACCTTC. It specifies CSARVRLGDYGYTF.